A single sample gave rise to the 13 T cell receptor beta chains below, sequenced in a study of T cell repertoires in cytomegalovirus infection. TCRdb reanalysed the reads using MiXCR and keeps one entry per CDR3 protein. The sample shows 290,000 or so distinct CDR3 sequences, under 30% of them seen only once. The source material was PBMCs. The receptor source for this set is a human donor in good health (CMV status not recorded). Some clones in this sample may be carry-over from other donors' samples.

The J gene is TRBJ1-1, the V gene TRBV10-3, with D possibly TRBD1 on 6 matching bases. The CDR3 has 12 amino acids. Germline V gene sequence: CDR1 ENHRY, CDR2 SYGVKD. V lost 6 bases and J 8 bases, leaving 13 bases between the germline ends. The CDR3 region is CAIRETGSEAFF. The CDR3 nucleotides read TGTGCCATCAGGGAGACAGGTTCAGAAGCTTTCTTT.

This clonotype has more than one count but fewer than ten. This sequence joins TRBV19 and TRBJ2-1, with 8 nucleotides matching TRBD1. This CDR3 has 18 amino acids. Trimming cost V 5 bases and J 0 bases; bases outside gene matches: 12. Germline CDR1 reads LNHDA; CDR2 reads SQIVND (reference sequence). CDR3 amino acids: CASSARTGLISSYNEQFF. The DNA of the CDR3 is TGTGCCAGTAGTGCCCGGACAGGGCTGATTAGCTCCTACAATGAGCAGTTCTTC.

V is TRBV29-1 and J is TRBJ1-5; 10 nucleotides align to TRBD1. The V gene end was trimmed by 6 bases and the J gene end by 3 bases; junction bases not matched to a gene: 5. Germline CDR1 SQVTM, CDR2 ANQGSEA. This CDR3 contains 14 residues. This CDR3 reads CSVGGTGANQPQHF. DNA of the CDR3: TGCAGCGTGGGGGGGACAGGGGCCAATCAGCCCCAGCATTTT. The full variable domain, its missing parts supplied by reference TRBV29-1 and TRBJ1-5, is SAVISQKPSRDICQRGTSLTIQCQVDSQVTMMFWYRQQPGQSLTLIATANQGSEATYESGFVIDKFPISRPNLTFSTLTVSNMSPEDSSIYLCSVGGTGANQPQHFGDGTRLSIL.

The DNA for the CDR3 is TGTGCCAGCCATAGGACGGCCAGCTCCTACGAGCAGTACTTC. Translation: CASHRTASSYEQYF. The gene calls are TRBV6-1 and TRBJ2-7; D is ambiguous. Germline loops: CDR1 MNHNS, CDR2 SASEGT. V lost 8 bases and J lost 0, with 14 bases in between. CDR3 size: 14 residues.

V is TRBV24-1 and J is TRBJ1-3, with D tentatively TRBD1 (5 bases). Deletions cut 4 bases from V and 3 bases from J, with 12 bases between. Germline CDR1 and CDR2: KGHDR and SFDVKD. This CDR3 spans 15 amino acids. CDR3 nucleotide sequence: TGTGCCACCAGTGACCCCGGGACGGATGGAAACACCATATATTTT. Amino acids: CATSDPGTDGNTIYF.

This clonotype has just one count. This sequence joins TRBV6-4 and TRBJ2-3; 7 nucleotides line up with TRBD2. Germline V lookup: CDR1 MRHNA, CDR2 SNTAGT. With 5 bases clipped from V and 2 bases from J, the junction kept 4 bases outside the gene matches. The CDR3 covers 14 residues. CDR3 sequence (DNA): TGTGCCAGCAGTAGGCTAGCGGACACAGATACGCAGTATTTT. Its translation: CASSRLADTDTQYF.

This clonotype was found a few times. The rearrangement links TRBV19 to TRBJ2-1; D gene uncertain. CDR1 LNHDA and CDR2 SQIVND come from the germline V gene (reference sequence). The V gene lost 5 bases and the J gene lost 6 bases, with 11 bases spanning the gap. The CDR3 has 13 residues. CDR3 bases: TGTGCCAGTAGTGCCTCGCGGAGCAATGAGCAGTTCTTC. Encoded protein: CASSASRSNEQFF.

The rearrangement links TRBV2 to TRBJ1-2; a weak D match, TRBD1 (5 bases). Germline CDR1 and CDR2: SNHLY and FYNNEI. The CDR3 spans 13 residues. Deletions cut 8 bases from V and 5 bases from J, with 15 bases between. CDR3 region: CASSNLQEYGYTF. The DNA for the CDR3 is TGTGCCAGCTCAAACCTACAGGAGTATGGCTACACCTTC. Based on the CDR3 plus reference TRBV2 and TRBJ1-2, the full variable domain is EPEVTQTPSHQVTQMGQEVILRCVPISNHLYFYWYRQILGQKVEFLVSFYNNEISEKSEIFDDQFSVERPDGSNFTLKIRSTKLEDSAMYFCASSNLQEYGYTFGSGTRLTVV.

This clonotype was seen a handful of times. This chain connects TRBV28 to TRBJ2-3; TRBD2 matches 8 bases. The germline CDR1 and CDR2 sequences are MDHEN and SYDVKM. The CDR3 length is 17 residues. The ends lost 5 bases at V and 0 bases at J; junction bases unmatched: 10. The DNA for the CDR3 is TGTGCCAGCAGTCCCGGAGGAGCGGGGGCTAGCACAGATACGCAGTATTTT. Translation: CASSPGGAGASTDTQYF.

CDR3 residues: CASSLRPGFGQYF. The DNA of the CDR3 is TGTGCCAGCAGTTTACGGCCGGGTTTCGGGCAGTACTTC. The genes are TRBV12-3 or TRBV12-4 and TRBJ2-7; no reliable D call. The CDR3 is 13 residues long. V was pared by 2 bases and J by 9 bases, with 14 bases between.

This clonotype was recorded a few times. The chain joins TRBV5-1 to TRBJ2-7, with 10 positions matching TRBD1. Unmatched junction bases numbered 12, after V lost 4 bases and J lost 5 bases. CDR1 is SGHRS, CDR2 YFSETQ, per germline. The CDR3 extends over 16 amino acids. CDR3 loop: CASSRSPGTGVHEQYF. CDR3 coding DNA: TGCGCCAGCAGCAGATCCCCCGGGACAGGGGTCCACGAGCAGTACTTC.

Many counts were recorded for this clonotype. V usage is TRBV7-2 and J usage is TRBJ1-5, with 7 bases that match TRBD1. Germline CDR1 and CDR2: SGHTA and FQGNSA. This CDR3 is built from 15 residues. V lost 3 bases, J lost 3 bases, and 5 bases stayed unmatched. The CDR3 DNA reads TGTGCCAGCAGCTTGGGTAGGGGGCTCAATCAGCCCCAGCATTTT. Its translation: CASSLGRGLNQPQHF.

This clonotype has a handful of counts. The chain uses TRBV24-1 and TRBJ2-7, with D unclear. CDR3 length equals 14 residues. The germline V and J ends were trimmed by 2 bases and 2 bases, with 9 bases remaining between them. Germline CDR1 is KGHDR and CDR2 is SFDVKD. The CDR3 DNA reads TGTGCCACCAGTGATTCCCGTACACCCTACGAGCAGTACTTC. Its translation: CATSDSRTPYEQYF.